The present T cell receptor beta chain was sequenced within a study of T cell repertoires in cytomegalovirus infection. Whole-study context: Indications of both CMV infection and matching HLA type were provided by public TCR beta signatures.

The sample holds a few counts of this clonotype. TCRdb independently ran MiXCR on the reads; one entry per CDR3 protein. The sample lists 500,000 or so distinct CDR3 sequences; 15% to 20% were seen once. The source of this sequence is a human donor in good health (CMV status not recorded). Some clones in this sample may be carry-over from other donors' samples. The sample comprised CD8+ T cells from PBMCs.

CDR3 amino acids: CASSLYTDYEQYF. The CDR3 region has the DNA TGTGCCAGCAGCTTGTATACGGACTACGAGCAGTACTTC. This chain links TRBV5-4 with TRBJ2-7, with D hard to call. This CDR3 is built from 13 residues. Germline CDR1 reads SGHNT; CDR2 reads YYREEE (reference sequence). The V end was cut by 1 base, the J end by 3 bases, with 8 bases between.